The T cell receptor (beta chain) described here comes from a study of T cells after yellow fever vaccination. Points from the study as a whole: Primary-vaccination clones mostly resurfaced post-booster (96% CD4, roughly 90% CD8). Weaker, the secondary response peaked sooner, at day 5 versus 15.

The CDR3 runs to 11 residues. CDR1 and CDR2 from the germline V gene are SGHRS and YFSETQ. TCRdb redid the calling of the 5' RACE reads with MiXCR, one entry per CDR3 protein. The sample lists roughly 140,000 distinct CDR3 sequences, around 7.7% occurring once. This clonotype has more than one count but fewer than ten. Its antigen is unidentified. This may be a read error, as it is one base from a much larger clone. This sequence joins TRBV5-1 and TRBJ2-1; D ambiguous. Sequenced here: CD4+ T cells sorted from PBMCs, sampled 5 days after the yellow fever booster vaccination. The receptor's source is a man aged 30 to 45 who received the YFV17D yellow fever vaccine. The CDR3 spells CSSSLLSEQFF. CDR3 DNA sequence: TGCTCCAGCAGCTTGTTATCAGAGCAGTTCTTC.